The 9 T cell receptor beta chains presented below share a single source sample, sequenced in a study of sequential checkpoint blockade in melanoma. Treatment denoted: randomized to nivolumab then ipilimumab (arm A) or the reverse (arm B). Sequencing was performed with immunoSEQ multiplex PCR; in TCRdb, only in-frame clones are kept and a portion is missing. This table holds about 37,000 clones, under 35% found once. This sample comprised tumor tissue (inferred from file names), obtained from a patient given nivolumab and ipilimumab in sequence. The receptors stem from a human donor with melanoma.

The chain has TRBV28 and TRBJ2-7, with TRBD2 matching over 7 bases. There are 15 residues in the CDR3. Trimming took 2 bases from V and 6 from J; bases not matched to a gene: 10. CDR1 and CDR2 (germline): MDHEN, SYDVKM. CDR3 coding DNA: TGTGCCAGCAGTTTAACCAGCGGGGCCGTAGGCGAGCAGTACTTC. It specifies CASSLTSGAVGEQYF. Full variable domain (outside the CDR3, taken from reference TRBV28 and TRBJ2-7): DVKVTQSSRYLVKRTGEKVFLECVQDMDHENMFWYRQDPGLGLRLIYFSYDVKMKEKGDIPEGYSVSREKKERFSLILESASTNQTSMYLCASSLTSGAVGEQYFGPGTRLTVT.

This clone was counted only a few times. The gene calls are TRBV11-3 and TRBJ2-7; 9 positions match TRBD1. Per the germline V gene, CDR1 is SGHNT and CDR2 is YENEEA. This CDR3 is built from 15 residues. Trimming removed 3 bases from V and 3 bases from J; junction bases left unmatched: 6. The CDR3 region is CASSLASGQGYEQYF. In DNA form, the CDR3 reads TGTGCCAGCAGCTTGGCTTCGGGACAGGGCTACGAGCAGTACTTC.

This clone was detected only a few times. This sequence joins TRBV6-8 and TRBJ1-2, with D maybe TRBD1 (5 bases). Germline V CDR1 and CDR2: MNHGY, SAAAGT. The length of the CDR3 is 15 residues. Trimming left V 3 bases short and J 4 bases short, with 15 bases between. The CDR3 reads CASSYSDSKVYGYTF. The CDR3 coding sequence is TGTGCCAGCAGTTATTCAGACAGTAAGGTCTATGGCTACACCTTC.

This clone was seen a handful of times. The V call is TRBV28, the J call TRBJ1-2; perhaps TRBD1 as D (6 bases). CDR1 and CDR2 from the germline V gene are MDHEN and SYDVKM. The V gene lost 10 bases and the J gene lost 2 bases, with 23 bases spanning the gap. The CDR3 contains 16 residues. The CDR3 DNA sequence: TGTGCCATTTCGTCCCGCAGGGGCACAGACAACTATGGCTACACCTTC. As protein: CAISSRRGTDNYGYTF.

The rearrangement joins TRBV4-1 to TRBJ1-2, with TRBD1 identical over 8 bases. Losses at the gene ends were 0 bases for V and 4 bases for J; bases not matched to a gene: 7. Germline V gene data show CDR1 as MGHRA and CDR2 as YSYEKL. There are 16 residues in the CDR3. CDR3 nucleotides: TGCGCCAGCAGCCAAGATATAACAGGGGGGGTCTATGGCTACACCTTC. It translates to CASSQDITGGVYGYTF.

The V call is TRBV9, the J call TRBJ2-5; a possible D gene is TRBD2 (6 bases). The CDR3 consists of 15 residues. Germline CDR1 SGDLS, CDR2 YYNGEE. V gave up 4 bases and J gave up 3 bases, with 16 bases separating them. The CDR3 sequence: CASSLSGTSKETQYF. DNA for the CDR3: TGTGCCAGCAGCCTCTCCGGGACTTCCAAAGAGACCCAGTACTTC.

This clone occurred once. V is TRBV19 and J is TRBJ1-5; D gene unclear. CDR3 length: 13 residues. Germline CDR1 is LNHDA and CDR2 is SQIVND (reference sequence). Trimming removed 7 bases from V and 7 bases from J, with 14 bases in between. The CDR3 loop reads CASIIGVGQPQHF. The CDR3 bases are TGTGCCAGTATAATTGGGGTGGGCCAGCCCCAGCATTTT.

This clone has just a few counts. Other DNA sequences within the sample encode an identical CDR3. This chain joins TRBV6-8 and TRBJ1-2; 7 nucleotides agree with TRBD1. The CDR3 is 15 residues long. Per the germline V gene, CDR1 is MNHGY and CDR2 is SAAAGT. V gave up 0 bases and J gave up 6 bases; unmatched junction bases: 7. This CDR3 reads CASSYSGQGVDGYTF. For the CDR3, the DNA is TGTGCCAGCAGTTACTCGGGTCAGGGGGTGGATGGCTACACCTTC.

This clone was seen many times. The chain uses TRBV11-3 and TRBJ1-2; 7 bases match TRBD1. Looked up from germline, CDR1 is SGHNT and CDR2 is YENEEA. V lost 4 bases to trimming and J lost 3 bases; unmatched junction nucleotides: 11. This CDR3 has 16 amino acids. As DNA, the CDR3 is TGTGCCAGCAGCTCGCGAAACCGGGACAGATACTATGGCTACACCTTC. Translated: CASSSRNRDRYYGYTF.